This T cell receptor (beta chain) emerged from a study of T-cell memory formation after mild COVID-19. For the study at large: Each donor largely had its own TCR clusters. Whole-study results and caveats: Nothing confirmed that second-wave clones peaking on day 37 were specific for SARS-CoV-2. Some responding clones appeared in pre-infection memory, suggesting cross-reactive memory joined.

One entry per CDR3 protein, called by TCRdb with MiXCR from the 5' RACE reads. The repertoire holds around 530,000 distinct CDR3 sequences, with 20% to 25% as singletons. This clonotype turned up a few times. Its cognate antigen is unknown. The specimen sequenced was PBMCs or a T cell subset sorted from them (not recorded which). The receptor's source is an adult woman who had mild COVID-19 (a few samples of this study predate the infection). Cell type and time point are not known.

CDR3 region: CASSYNRDSWFWDEQFF. CDR3 sequence (DNA): TGTGCCAGCAGTTACAACAGGGATTCCTGGTTTTGGGATGAGCAGTTCTTC. The chain links TRBV6-2 or TRBV6-3 to TRBJ2-1, with D maybe TRBD1 (6 bases). The V gene's germline CDR1 is MNHEY and CDR2 SVGEGT. V was shortened by 2 bases and J by 8 bases, with 22 bases between the two germline ends. CDR3 size: 17 residues.